Listed here is a single TCR beta chain. What it recognizes is unknown. Trimming shortened V by 3 bases and J by 5 bases, and 10 bases separated the two germline ends. Germline V gene lookup returns CDR1 KGHSH and CDR2 LQKENI. CDR3 size: 13 residues. The entry originates in a study of T cell responses to AZD1222 COVID-19 vaccine. Study-level findings and limits: Along spike, vaccine-associated CD4 TCRs were found throughout, with dominance at 160-218 and 743-854.

Sequencing was performed with immunoSEQ multiplex PCR; in TCRdb, only in-frame clones are kept and a portion is missing. Seen here are under 95,000 clones, more than 90% observed once, and the top ten hold about 3%. Here the sequenced sample was peripheral blood, taken on day 0 of AZD1222 vaccination. The gene calls are TRBV18 and TRBJ1-1, with D tentatively TRBD1 (6 bases). This TCR was sampled from an adult in good health. The CDR3 coding sequence is TGTGCCAGCTCACCCCAGGGGCGGACTGAAGCTTTCTTT. It specifies CASSPQGRTEAFF.